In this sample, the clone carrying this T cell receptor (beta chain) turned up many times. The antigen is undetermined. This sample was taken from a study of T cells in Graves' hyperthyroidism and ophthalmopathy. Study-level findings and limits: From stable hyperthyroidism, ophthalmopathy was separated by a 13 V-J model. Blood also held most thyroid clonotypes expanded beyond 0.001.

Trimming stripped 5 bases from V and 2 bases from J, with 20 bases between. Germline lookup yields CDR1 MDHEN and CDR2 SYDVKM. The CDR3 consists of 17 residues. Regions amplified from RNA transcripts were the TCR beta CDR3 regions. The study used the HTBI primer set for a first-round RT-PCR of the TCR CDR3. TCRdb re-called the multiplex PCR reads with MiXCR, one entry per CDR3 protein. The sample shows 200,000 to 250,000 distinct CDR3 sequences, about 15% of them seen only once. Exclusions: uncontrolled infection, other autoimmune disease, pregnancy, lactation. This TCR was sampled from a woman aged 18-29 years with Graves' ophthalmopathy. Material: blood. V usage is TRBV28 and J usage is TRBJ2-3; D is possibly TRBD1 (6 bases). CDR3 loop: CASSPRIQGRHTDTQYF. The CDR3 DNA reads TGTGCCAGCAGTCCGAGGATACAGGGAAGGCACACAGATACGCAGTATTTT.